This T cell receptor (beta chain) was retrieved from a study of blood T cell repertoires in COVID-19. J lost 0 bases, V lost 4 bases, and 2 bases had no gene match. Germline loops: CDR1 SGHRS, CDR2 YFSETQ. This CDR3 comprises 15 residues. Per the study methods: Reference gene primer amplification yielded estimated nucleated cell counts. TCRdb's table, derived via immunoSEQ multiplex PCR, lists solely in-frame clones and lacks some. Clone size and V and J calls were adopted from that table, with D and trimming inferred from the DNA. The sample records more than 350,000 clones, more than 80% being singletons.

The chain is built from TRBV5-1 and TRBJ2-2, with 8 bases lining up with TRBD2. This TCR was sampled from a woman aged 25-40 years with COVID-19, enrolled during active disease. Input material: peripheral blood. CDR3 coding DNA: TGCGCCAGCAGCCCGGGGGGGACGAACACCGGGGAGCTGTTTTTT. Translated, it gives CASSPGGTNTGELFF.